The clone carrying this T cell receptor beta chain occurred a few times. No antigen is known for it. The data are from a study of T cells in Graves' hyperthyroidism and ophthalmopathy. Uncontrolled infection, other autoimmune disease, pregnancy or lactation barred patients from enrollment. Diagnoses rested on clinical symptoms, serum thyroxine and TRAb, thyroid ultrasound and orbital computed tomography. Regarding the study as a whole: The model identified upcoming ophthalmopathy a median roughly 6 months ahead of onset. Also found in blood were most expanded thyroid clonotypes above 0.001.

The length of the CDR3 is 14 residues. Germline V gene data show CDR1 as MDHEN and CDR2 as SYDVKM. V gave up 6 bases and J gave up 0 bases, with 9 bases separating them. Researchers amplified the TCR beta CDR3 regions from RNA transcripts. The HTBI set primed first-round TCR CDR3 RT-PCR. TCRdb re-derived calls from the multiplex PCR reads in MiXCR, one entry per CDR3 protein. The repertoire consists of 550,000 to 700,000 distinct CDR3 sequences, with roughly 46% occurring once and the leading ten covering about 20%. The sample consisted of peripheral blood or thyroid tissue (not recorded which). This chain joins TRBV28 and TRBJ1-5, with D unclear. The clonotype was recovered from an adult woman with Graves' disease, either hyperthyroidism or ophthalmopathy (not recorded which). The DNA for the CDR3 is TGTGCCAGCAGGGGAATTTATAGCAATCAGCCCCAGCATTTT. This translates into CASRGIYSNQPQHF.